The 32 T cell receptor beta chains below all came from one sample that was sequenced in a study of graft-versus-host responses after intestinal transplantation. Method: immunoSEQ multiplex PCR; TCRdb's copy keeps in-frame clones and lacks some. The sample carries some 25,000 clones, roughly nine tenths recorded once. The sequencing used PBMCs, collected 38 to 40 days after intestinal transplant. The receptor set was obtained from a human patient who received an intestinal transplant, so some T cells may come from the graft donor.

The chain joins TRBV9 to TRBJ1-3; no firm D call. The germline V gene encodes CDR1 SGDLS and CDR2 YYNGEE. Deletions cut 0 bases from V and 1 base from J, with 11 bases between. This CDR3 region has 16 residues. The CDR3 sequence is CASSVEAHGSGNTIYF. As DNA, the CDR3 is TGTGCCAGCAGCGTAGAGGCACACGGGTCTGGAAACACCATATATTTT.

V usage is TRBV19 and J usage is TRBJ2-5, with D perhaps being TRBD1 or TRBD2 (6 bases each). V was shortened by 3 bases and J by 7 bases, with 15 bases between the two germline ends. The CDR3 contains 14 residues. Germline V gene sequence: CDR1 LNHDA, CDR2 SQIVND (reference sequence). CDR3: CASSIPGARGTQYF. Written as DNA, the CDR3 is TGTGCCAGTAGTATCCCGGGGGCAAGGGGGACCCAGTACTTC.

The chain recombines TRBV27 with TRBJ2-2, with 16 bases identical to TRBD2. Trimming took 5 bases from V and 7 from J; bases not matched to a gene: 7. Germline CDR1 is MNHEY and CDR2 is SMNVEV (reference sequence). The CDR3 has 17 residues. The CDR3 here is CASSPTGTSGRVGELFF. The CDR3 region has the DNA TGTGCCAGCAGTCCTACGGGGACTAGCGGGAGGGTCGGGGAGCTGTTTTTT.

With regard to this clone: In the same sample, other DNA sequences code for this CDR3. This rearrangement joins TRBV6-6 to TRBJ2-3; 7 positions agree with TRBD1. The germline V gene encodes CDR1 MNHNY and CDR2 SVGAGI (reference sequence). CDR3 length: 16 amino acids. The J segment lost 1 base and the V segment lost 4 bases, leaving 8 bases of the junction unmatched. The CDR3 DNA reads TGTGCCAGCAGTTGGACAGGTGATATGCGCACAGATACGCAGTATTTT. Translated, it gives CASSWTGDMRTDTQYF.

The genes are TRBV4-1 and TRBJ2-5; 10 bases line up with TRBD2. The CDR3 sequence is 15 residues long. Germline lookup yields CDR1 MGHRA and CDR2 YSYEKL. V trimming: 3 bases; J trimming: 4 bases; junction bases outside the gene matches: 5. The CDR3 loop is CASSQWVAGGETQYF. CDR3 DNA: TGCGCCAGCAGCCAGTGGGTAGCGGGGGGAGAGACCCAGTACTTC.

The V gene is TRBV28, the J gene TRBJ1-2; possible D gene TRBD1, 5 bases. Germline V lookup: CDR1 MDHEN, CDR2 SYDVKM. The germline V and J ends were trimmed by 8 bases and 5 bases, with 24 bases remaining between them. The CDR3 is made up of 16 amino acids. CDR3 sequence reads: CASYPRDAQLWYGYTF. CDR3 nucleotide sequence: TGTGCCAGCTACCCCAGGGACGCCCAACTTTGGTATGGCTACACCTTC.

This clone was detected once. CDR3 DNA sequence: TGCGCCAGCAGCCAGGTTGAAAAAGCGGGAGGGCCGCGAGAGCAGTACTTC. Amino acids: CASSQVEKAGGPREQYF. This chain uses TRBV4-1 with TRBJ2-7; 10 bases are a match to TRBD2. This CDR3 spans 17 amino acids. Germline V gene data show CDR1 as MGHRA and CDR2 as YSYEKL. V shed 3 bases, J shed 7 bases, and the junction held 15 bases outside the gene matches.

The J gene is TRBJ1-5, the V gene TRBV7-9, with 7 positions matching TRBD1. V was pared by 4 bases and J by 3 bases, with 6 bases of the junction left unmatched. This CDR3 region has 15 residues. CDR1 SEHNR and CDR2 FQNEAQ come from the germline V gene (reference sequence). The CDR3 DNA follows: TGTGCCAGCAGCTCGACAGGGACCCTCAATCAGCCCCAGCATTTT. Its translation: CASSSTGTLNQPQHF.

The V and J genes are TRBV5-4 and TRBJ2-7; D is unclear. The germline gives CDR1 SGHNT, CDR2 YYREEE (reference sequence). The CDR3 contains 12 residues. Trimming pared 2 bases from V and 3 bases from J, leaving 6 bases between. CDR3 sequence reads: CASSFSNYEQYF. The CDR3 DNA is TGTGCCAGCAGCTTCTCTAACTACGAGCAGTACTTC.

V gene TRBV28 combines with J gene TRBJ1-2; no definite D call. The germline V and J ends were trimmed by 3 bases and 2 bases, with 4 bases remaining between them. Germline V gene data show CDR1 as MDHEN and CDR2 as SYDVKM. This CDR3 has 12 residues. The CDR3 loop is CASSLDNYGYTF. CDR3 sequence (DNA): TGTGCCAGCAGTTTGGACAACTATGGCTACACCTTC.

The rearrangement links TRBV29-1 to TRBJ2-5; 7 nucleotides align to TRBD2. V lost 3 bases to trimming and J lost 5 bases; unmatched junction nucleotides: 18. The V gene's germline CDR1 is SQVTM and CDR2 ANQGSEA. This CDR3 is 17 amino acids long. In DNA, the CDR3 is TGCAGCGTTGAGACCCCAGGGCGGGAGTTAAGGGAGGAGACCCAGTACTTC. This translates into CSVETPGRELREETQYF.

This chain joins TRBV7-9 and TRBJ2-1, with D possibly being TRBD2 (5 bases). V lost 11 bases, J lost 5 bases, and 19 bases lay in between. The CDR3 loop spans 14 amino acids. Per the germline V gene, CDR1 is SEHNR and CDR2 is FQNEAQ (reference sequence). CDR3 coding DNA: TGTGCCCCTACTTCTCGGCTAGCTGACAATGAGCAGTTCTTC. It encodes CAPTSRLADNEQFF. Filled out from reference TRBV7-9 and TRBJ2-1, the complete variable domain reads DTGVSQNPRHKITKRGQNVTFRCDPISEHNRLYWYRQTLGQGPEFLTYFQNEAQLEKSRLLSDRFSAERPKGSFSTLEIQRTEQGDSAMYLCAPTSRLADNEQFFGPGTRLTVL.

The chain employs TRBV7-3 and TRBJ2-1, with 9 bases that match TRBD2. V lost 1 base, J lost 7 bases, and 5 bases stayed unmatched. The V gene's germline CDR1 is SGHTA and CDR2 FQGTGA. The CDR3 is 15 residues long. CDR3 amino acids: CASSLSSGSRNEQFF. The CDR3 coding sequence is TGTGCCAGCAGCTTAAGTAGCGGGAGTAGAAATGAGCAGTTCTTC.

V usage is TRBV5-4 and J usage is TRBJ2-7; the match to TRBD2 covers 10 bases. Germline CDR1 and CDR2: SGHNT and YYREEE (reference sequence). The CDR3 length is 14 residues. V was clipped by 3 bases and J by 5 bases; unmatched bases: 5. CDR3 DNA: TGTGCCAGCAGCTGGTGGCTAGCGGGAGACGAGCAGTACTTC. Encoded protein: CASSWWLAGDEQYF.

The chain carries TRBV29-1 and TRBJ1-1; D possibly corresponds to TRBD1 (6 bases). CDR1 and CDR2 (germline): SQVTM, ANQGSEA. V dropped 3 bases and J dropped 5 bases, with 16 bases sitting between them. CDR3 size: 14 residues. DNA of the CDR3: TGCAGCGTTGATGAGAGCGGGGGGCAGACTGAAGCTTTCTTT. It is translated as CSVDESGGQTEAFF. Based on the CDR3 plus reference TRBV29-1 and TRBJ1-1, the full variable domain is SAVISQKPSRDICQRGTSLTIQCQVDSQVTMMFWYRQQPGQSLTLIATANQGSEATYESGFVIDKFPISRPNLTFSTLTVSNMSPEDSSIYLCSVDESGGQTEAFFGQGTRLTVV.

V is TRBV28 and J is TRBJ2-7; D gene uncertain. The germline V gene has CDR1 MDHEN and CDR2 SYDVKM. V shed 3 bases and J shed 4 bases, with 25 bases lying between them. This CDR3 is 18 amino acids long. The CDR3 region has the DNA TGTGCCAGCAGTTTTGGCCTCGACGGCCAAAGTTTCTCTTACGAGCAGTACTTC. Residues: CASSFGLDGQSFSYEQYF.

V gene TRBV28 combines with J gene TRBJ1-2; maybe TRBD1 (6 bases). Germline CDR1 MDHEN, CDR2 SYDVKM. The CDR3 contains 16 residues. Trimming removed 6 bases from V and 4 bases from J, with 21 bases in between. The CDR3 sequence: CASSPISRGWSYGYTF. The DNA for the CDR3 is TGTGCCAGCAGCCCAATCAGCAGGGGATGGAGCTATGGCTACACCTTC.

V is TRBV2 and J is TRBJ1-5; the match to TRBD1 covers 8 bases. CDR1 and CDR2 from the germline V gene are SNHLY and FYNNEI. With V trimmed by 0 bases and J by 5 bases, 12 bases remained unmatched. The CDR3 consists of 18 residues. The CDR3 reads CASSEAFSDRVRDQPQHF. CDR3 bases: TGTGCCAGCAGTGAAGCCTTCTCGGACAGGGTGAGGGATCAGCCCCAGCATTTT. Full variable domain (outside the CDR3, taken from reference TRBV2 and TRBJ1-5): EPEVTQTPSHQVTQMGQEVILRCVPISNHLYFYWYRQILGQKVEFLVSFYNNEISEKSEIFDDQFSVERPDGSNFTLKIRSTKLEDSAMYFCASSEAFSDRVRDQPQHFGDGTRLSIL.

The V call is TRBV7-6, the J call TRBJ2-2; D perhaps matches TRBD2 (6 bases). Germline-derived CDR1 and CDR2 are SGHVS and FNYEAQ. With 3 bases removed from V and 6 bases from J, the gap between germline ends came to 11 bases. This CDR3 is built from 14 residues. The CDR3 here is CASSLTSESGELFF. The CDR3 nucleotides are TGTGCCAGCAGCTTGACTAGTGAGTCCGGGGAGCTGTTTTTT.

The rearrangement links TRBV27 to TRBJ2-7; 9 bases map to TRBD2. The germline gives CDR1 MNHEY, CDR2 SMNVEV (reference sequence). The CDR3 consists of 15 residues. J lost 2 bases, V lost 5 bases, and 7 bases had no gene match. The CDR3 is CASSTGGGEPYEQYF. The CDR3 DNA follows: TGTGCCAGCAGTACGGGCGGGGGGGAACCCTACGAGCAGTACTTC.

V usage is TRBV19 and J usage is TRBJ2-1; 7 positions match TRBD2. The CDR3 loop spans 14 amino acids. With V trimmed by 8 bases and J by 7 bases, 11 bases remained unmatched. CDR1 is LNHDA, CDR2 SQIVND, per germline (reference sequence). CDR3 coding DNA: TGTGCCAGTCAAGCGGGGAGGGCGAGAAATGAGCAGTTCTTC. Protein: CASQAGRARNEQFF.

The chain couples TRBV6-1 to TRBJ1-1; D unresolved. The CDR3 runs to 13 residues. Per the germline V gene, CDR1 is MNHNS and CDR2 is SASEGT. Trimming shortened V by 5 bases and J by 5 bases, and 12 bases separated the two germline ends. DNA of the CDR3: TGTGCCAGCAGTTTGGACGGGCCAACTGAAGCTTTCTTT. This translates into CASSLDGPTEAFF.

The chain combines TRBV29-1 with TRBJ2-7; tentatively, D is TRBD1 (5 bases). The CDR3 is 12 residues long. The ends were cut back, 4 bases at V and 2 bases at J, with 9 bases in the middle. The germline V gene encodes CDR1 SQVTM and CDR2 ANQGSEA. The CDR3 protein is CSVVKGTYEQYF. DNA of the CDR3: TGCAGCGTTGTTAAGGGGACCTACGAGCAGTACTTC.

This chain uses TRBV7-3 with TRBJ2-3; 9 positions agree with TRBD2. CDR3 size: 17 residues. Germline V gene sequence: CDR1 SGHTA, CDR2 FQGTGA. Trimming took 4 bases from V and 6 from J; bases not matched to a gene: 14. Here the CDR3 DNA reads TGTGCCAGCAGCTCGACTCCTCTTAGCGGGAGTGGGGATACGCAGTATTTT. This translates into CASSSTPLSGSGDTQYF. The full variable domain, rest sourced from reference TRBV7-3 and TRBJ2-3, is GAGVSQTPSNKVTEKGKYVELRCDPISGHTALYWYRQSLGQGPEFLIYFQGTGAADDSGLPNDRFFAVRPEGSVSTLKIQRTERGDSAVYLCASSSTPLSGSGDTQYFGPGTRLTVL.

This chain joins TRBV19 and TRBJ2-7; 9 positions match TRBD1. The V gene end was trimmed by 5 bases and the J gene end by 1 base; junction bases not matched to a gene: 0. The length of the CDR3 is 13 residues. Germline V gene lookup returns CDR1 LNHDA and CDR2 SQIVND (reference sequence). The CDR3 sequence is CASSGTGSYEQYF. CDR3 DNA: TGTGCCAGTAGTGGGACAGGGTCCTACGAGCAGTACTTC.

CDR3 nucleotides: TGTGCCAGCAGTTTATCCCCCTACGAGCAGTACTTC. Its translation is CASSLSPYEQYF. The gene calls are TRBV28 and TRBJ2-7; the D is unclear. Germline V gives CDR1 MDHEN, CDR2 SYDVKM. The V gene lost 1 base and the J gene lost 2 bases, with 3 bases spanning the gap. This CDR3 has 12 residues.

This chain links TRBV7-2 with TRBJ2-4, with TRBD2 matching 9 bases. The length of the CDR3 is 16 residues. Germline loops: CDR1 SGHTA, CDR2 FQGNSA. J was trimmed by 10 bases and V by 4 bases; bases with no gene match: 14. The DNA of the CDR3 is TGTGCCAGCAGCTCGCAGCGGCCTAGCGGGATCAGTATTCAGTACTTC. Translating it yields CASSSQRPSGISIQYF.

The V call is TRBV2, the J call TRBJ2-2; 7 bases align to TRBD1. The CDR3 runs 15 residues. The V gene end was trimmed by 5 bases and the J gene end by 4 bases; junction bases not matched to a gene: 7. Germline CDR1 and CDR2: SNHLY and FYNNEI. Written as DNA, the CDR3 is TGTGCCAGCAGTCCCTTCACAGGGGTCACCGGGGAGCTGTTTTTT. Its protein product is CASSPFTGVTGELFF.

CDR3 DNA sequence: TGTGCCAGCAGATCGGGAGGGTACTCCTACAATGAGCAGTTCTTC. This encodes CASRSGGYSYNEQFF. The chain joins TRBV27 to TRBJ2-1; 8 nucleotides agree with TRBD2. This CDR3 region has 15 residues. Germline CDR1 reads MNHEY; CDR2 reads SMNVEV (reference sequence). The junction had 4 bases not matched to a gene; V was cut back by 6 bases and J by 0 bases.

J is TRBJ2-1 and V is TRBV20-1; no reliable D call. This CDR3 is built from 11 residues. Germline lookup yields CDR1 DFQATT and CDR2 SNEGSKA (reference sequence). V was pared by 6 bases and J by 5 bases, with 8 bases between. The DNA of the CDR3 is TGCAGTGCGTACCGGGACAATGAGCAGTTCTTC. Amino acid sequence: CSAYRDNEQFF.

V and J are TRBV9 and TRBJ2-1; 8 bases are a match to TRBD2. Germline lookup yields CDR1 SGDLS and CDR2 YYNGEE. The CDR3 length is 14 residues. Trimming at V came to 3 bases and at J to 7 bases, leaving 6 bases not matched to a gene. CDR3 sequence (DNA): TGTGCCAGCAGCGGGCCGGGACTAGGGAATGAGCAGTTCTTC. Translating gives CASSGPGLGNEQFF.

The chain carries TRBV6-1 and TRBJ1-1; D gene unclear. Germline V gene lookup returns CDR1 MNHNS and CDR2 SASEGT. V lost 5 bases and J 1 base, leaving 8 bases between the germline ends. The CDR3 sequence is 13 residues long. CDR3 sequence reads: CASSYKENTEAFF. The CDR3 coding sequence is TGTGCCAGCAGTTATAAGGAGAACACTGAAGCTTTCTTT.